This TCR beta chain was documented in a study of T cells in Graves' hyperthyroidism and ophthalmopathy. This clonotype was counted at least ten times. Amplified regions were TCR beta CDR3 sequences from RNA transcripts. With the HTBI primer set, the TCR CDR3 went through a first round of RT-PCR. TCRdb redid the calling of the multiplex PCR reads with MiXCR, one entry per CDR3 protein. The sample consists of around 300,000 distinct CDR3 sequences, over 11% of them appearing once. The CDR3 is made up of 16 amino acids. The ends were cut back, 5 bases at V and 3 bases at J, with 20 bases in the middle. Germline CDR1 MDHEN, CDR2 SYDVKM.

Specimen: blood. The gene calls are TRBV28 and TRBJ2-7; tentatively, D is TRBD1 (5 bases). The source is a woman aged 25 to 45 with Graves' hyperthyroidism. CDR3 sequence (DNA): TGTGCCAGCAGTACGAATAGGGGTCTCCAATACTACGAGCAGTACTTC. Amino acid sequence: CASSTNRGLQYYEQYF. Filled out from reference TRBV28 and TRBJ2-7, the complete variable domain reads DVKVTQSSRYLVKRTGEKVFLECVQDMDHENMFWYRQDPGLGLRLIYFSYDVKMKEKGDIPEGYSVSREKKERFSLILESASTNQTSMYLCASSTNRGLQYYEQYFGPGTRLTVT.